This T cell receptor (beta chain) was retrieved from a study of T cells after yellow fever vaccination. Study results and caveats: Contamination of FACS-sorted repertoires by abundant clonotypes from the bulk population could occur.

This clonotype has ten or more counts. UMIs and a universal primer site were added when TCR cDNA was made by 5'RACE template switching. TCRdb reprocessed the 5' RACE reads via MiXCR and lists one record per CDR3 protein. The sample holds 45,000 to 60,000 distinct CDR3 sequences, about 5.6% seen once. CDR3 size: 12 residues. Germline V gene sequence: CDR1 SQVTM, CDR2 ANQGSEA. Trimming took 7 bases from V and 7 from J, leaving 13 bases between them. The chain combines TRBV29-1 with TRBJ2-2, with D possibly being TRBD1 (6 bases). This sample comprised PBMCs, either bulk or a sorted T-cell subset (CD4+, CD8+, memory, or dextramer-sorted; not recorded which), obtained on the day of the yellow fever booster vaccination. The clonotype comes from a young man who received the YFV17D yellow fever vaccine. CDR3 residues: CSAWTEDGELFF. DNA of the CDR3: TGCAGCGCTTGGACAGAAGACGGGGAGCTGTTTTTT.